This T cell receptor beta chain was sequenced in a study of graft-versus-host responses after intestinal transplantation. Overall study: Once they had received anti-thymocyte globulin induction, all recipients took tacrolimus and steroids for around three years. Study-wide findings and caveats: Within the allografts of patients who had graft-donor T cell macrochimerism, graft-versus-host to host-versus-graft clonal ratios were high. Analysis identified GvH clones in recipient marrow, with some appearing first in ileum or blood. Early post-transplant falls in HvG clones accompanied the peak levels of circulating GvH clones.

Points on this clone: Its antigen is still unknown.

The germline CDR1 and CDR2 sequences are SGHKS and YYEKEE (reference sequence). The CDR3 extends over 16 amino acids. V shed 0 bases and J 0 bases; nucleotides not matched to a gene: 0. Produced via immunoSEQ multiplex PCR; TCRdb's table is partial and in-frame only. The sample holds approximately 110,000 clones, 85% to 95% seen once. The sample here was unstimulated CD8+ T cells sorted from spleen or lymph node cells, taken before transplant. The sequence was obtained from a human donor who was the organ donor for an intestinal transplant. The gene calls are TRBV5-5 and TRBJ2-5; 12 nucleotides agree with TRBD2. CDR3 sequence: CASSLGLAGDQETQYF. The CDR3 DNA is TGTGCCAGCAGCTTGGGACTAGCGGGAGACCAAGAGACCCAGTACTTC.